The following is a T cell receptor beta chain sequence with its context. The CDR3 is made up of 14 amino acids. V shed 0 bases and J shed 6 bases, with 12 bases lying between them. The germline V gene has CDR1 MDHEN and CDR2 SYDVKM. The data derive from a study of shared clonotypes between healthy human individuals. Genomic DNA per cell subset filled all wells of several immunoSEQ plates. Clones were read by immunoSEQ multiplex PCR, and TCRdb kept only the in-frame ones, dropping some. The table has 500,000 or so clones, 95% to 97% seen once. Sequencing was performed on naive CD4+ T cells sorted from blood. Subset reported: CD45RA+ positively selected. The TCR sequence derives from a woman in her 30s in good health. J is TRBJ2-7 and V is TRBV28; D unresolved. This chain's CDR3 is CASSLWLEGLEQYF. CDR3 bases: TGTGCCAGCAGTTTATGGCTAGAAGGGCTCGAGCAGTACTTC.